The TCR beta chain described here comes from a study of cytomegalovirus exposure and HLA in healthy donors. Study findings and constraints: An analysis was carried out at a later point. It showed that HLA-associated TCR beta chains were more clonally expanded than equally common non-associated chains. As a later analysis showed, a missense DCLRE1C variant was linked to trimming of TCR beta V- and J-genes. In a later analysis, at a false discovery rate of 0.05, approximately 16,000 TCR beta sequences were associated with HLA alleles.

From germline, CDR1 is SGHRS and CDR2 YFSETQ. Trimming stripped 0 bases from V and 11 bases from J, with 9 bases between. The CDR3 runs 13 residues. 13 Jbeta primers and 60 Vbeta primers were used for the PCR. Method: immunoSEQ multiplex PCR; TCRdb's copy keeps in-frame clones and lacks some. The sample consists of 140,000 to 150,000 clones, around 82% of them appearing once. Turning to this clone: Its target is unknown.

The receptor's source is a woman under 30 in good health and CMV-seropositive. This rearrangement joins TRBV5-1 to TRBJ1-6, with D possibly TRBD1 on 6 matching bases. Sequencing input: PBMCs. CDR3 sequence (DNA): TGCGCCAGCAGCTTGGAGGGGGTGCCACCCCTCCACTTT. This encodes CASSLEGVPPLHF.